The 25 T cell receptor beta chains below were found in one sample sequenced in a study of T cell repertoires in cytomegalovirus infection. Using its own MiXCR run on the reads, TCRdb lists one record per CDR3 protein. The sample carries some 800,000 distinct CDR3 sequences, 29% recorded once. These receptors' antigens are unknown. The input for sequencing was cultured CD8+ T cells from PBMCs, taken from culture after CMV antigen stimulation. The receptors were gathered from a human donor in good health (CMV status not recorded). Some clones in this sample may be carry-over from other donors' samples.

V usage is TRBV12-3 or TRBV12-4 and J usage is TRBJ2-2; TRBD1 aligns across 8 bases. The CDR3 contains 16 residues. V was clipped by 7 bases and J by 5 bases; unmatched bases: 12. The CDR3 is CASNQWTGRETGELFF. In DNA, the CDR3 is TGTGCCAGCAACCAATGGACAGGGCGGGAAACCGGGGAGCTGTTTTTT.

The chain employs TRBV2 and TRBJ1-1, with 7 nucleotides matching TRBD1. V shed 6 bases and J 1 base; nucleotides not matched to a gene: 8. CDR1 is SNHLY and CDR2 is FYNNEI in the germline V gene. This CDR3 spans 15 amino acids. The CDR3 region is CASRPLGGSNTEAFF. For the CDR3, the DNA is TGTGCCAGCAGACCCTTAGGGGGCTCGAACACTGAAGCTTTCTTT.

This sequence joins TRBV5-1 and TRBJ2-5; D unresolved. The CDR3 has 12 amino acids. The V gene lost 5 bases and the J gene lost 0 bases, with 5 bases spanning the gap. The V gene's germline CDR1 is SGHRS and CDR2 YFSETQ. The CDR3 DNA is TGCGCCAGCAGGGACGACCAAGAGACCCAGTACTTC. This translates into CASRDDQETQYF.

This clonotype came up a few times. The junction does not match germline at one end; this may be a read error. The chain employs TRBV4-1 and TRBJ1-2, with unresolved D. This CDR3 has 14 residues. Germline CDR1 is MGHRA and CDR2 is YSYEKL. Here the CDR3 reads CASSPPGYNYGYTF. In nucleotides, the CDR3 is TGTGCCAGCAGCCCCCCGGGATATAACTATGGCTACACCTTC.

The chain carries TRBV13 and TRBJ1-6, with D tentatively TRBD1 (5 bases). The germline V gene encodes CDR1 PRHDT and CDR2 FYEKMQ (reference sequence). CDR3 length equals 13 residues. V gave up 7 bases and J gave up 13 bases, with 17 bases separating them. The CDR3 region has the DNA TGTGCCAGCAACCCGGGACCTTCCTTTCCCCTCCACTTT. It is translated as CASNPGPSFPLHF.

This clonotype has a handful of counts. The chain recombines TRBV6-6 with TRBJ1-6; weak D call: TRBD1 (5 bases). The CDR3 extends over 14 amino acids. V lost 2 bases to trimming and J lost 10 bases, with 12 bases between them. Germline CDR1 and CDR2: MNHNY and SVGAGI (reference sequence). CDR3 bases: TGTGCCAGCAGTTACCCGGAGAGGGGCTCACCCCTCCACTTT. Protein sequence: CASSYPERGSPLHF.

The CDR3 DNA is TGTGCCAGCAGTTATCTGGGTAGCGGGGGGGCGGAGTTCTTC. Translating gives CASSYLGSGGAEFF. V is TRBV27 and J is TRBJ2-1, with TRBD2 matching over 11 bases. The CDR3 is made up of 14 amino acids. The J segment lost 14 bases and the V segment lost 4 bases, leaving 10 bases of the junction unmatched. The germline gives CDR1 MNHEY, CDR2 SMNVEV (reference sequence).

The V gene is TRBV19, the J gene TRBJ2-2; maybe TRBD2 (5 bases). Trimming took off 6 bases at V and 4 bases at J, with 15 bases between the two ends. Germline V gene lookup returns CDR1 LNHDA and CDR2 SQIVND (reference sequence). There are 15 residues in the CDR3. The CDR3 protein is CASSLGGPGTGELFF. In DNA, the CDR3 is TGTGCCAGTAGCCTAGGAGGACCTGGCACCGGGGAGCTGTTTTTT.

Only a few counts were recorded for this clonotype. This chain links TRBV7-6 with TRBJ2-5; TRBD1 might be the D (6 bases). Germline V gene sequence: CDR1 SGHVS, CDR2 FNYEAQ. V was clipped by 4 bases and J by 5 bases, with 17 bases between them. The CDR3 sequence is 15 residues long. CDR3 sequence: CASSSWTEPRETQYF. CDR3 sequence (DNA): TGTGCCAGCAGCTCCTGGACAGAGCCCCGGGAGACCCAGTACTTC. Combining the CDR3 with reference TRBV7-6 and TRBJ2-5 gives the whole variable domain GAGVSQSPRYKVTKRGQDVALRCDPISGHVSLYWYRQALGQGPEFLTYFNYEAQQDKSGLPNDRFSAERPEGSISTLTIQRTEQRDSAMYRCASSSWTEPRETQYFGPGTRLLVL.

This clonotype turned up a few times. This chain links TRBV4-1 with TRBJ2-7; D might be TRBD1 (5 bases). CDR1 is MGHRA and CDR2 is YSYEKL in the germline V gene. V lost 7 bases, J lost 1 base, and 11 bases lay in between. This CDR3 is 13 amino acids long. The CDR3 reads CASKAGPSYEQYV. CDR3 coding DNA: TGCGCCAGCAAGGCAGGGCCTTCCTACGAGCAGTACGTC.

This clonotype has more than one count but fewer than ten. The chain uses TRBV4-3 and TRBJ2-1; D is ambiguous. The germline V gene encodes CDR1 LGHNA and CDR2 YSLEER. This CDR3 is 16 amino acids long. V gave up 2 bases and J gave up 1 base, with 12 bases separating them. The CDR3 nucleotides are TGCGCCAGCAGCCAACCGGTTAGCCGATCCTACAATGAGCAGTTCTTC. Protein: CASSQPVSRSYNEQFF.

On this clonotype itself: No conserved phenylalanine or tryptophan ends this CDR3, so it is likely a read error. The CDR3 loop reads CASSPLSGELFL. Written as DNA, the CDR3 is TGTGCCAGCAGCCCCCTATCCGGGGAGCTGTTTCTT. The chain recombines TRBV7-9 with TRBJ2-2; no definite D call. CDR1 is SEHNR and CDR2 is FQNEAQ in the germline V gene (reference sequence). The CDR3 consists of 12 residues. Trimming removed 5 bases from V and 6 bases from J, with 7 bases in between.

V and J are TRBV12-3 or TRBV12-4 and TRBJ1-2; 10 nucleotides match TRBD1. V lost 5 bases, J lost 6 bases, and 3 bases stayed unmatched. This CDR3 comprises 13 residues. The CDR3 region has the DNA TGTGCCAGCAGTACGGACAGGGGGGATGGCTACACCTTC. Its translation is CASSTDRGDGYTF.

This clonotype was seen ten or more times. The rearrangement links TRBV7-6 to TRBJ1-2; D is perhaps TRBD1 (6 bases). Germline assignment: CDR1 SGHVS and CDR2 FNYEAQ. This CDR3 contains 15 residues. Trimming left V 5 bases short and J 4 bases short, with 17 bases between. Written as DNA, the CDR3 is TGTGCCAGCAGCCAAGGGGGAGGATCGTTCTATGGCTACACCTTC. Encoded protein: CASSQGGGSFYGYTF.

V is TRBV20-1 and J is TRBJ1-2; 9 bases are shared with TRBD1. The CDR3 contains 11 residues. Germline V gene sequence: CDR1 DFQATT, CDR2 SNEGSKA (reference sequence). V lost 5 bases and J lost 8; bases outside the gene matches: 3. The CDR3 DNA reads as TGCAGTGCTCGGACAGGGGACGGCTACACCTTC. Protein: CSARTGDGYTF.

The genes are TRBV10-3 and TRBJ2-3, with 8 bases aligning to TRBD2. The ends lost 9 bases at V and 6 bases at J; junction bases unmatched: 8. The CDR3 consists of 13 residues. Germline-derived CDR1 and CDR2 are ENHRY and SYGVKD. In nucleotides, the CDR3 is TGTGCCATTAGCGGGGAGTCCAGGGATACGCAGTATTTT. Encoded protein: CAISGESRDTQYF.

V and J are TRBV12-3 or TRBV12-4 and TRBJ2-7; 12 nucleotides line up with TRBD1. J was trimmed by 6 bases and V by 3 bases; bases with no gene match: 3. This CDR3 comprises 14 residues. CDR3 DNA: TGTGCCAGCAGTTTCCGGGACAGGGGGCGCGAGCAGTACGTC. Its protein is CASSFRDRGREQYV.

This clonotype was detected a few times. The CDR3 reads CASSSIYRDTGELFF. CDR3 DNA: TGTGCCAGCAGTTCCATCTACCGCGACACCGGGGAGCTGTTTTTT. The chain combines TRBV28 with TRBJ2-2; D call uncertain. Trimming removed 4 bases from V and 3 bases from J, with 12 bases in between. Germline V lookup: CDR1 MDHEN, CDR2 SYDVKM. The CDR3 runs to 15 residues.

The chain has TRBV7-9 and TRBJ1-1; 8 nucleotides align to TRBD1. The CDR3 totals 15 residues. Germline-derived CDR1 and CDR2 are SEHNR and FQNEAQ (reference sequence). With 5 bases clipped from V and 9 bases from J, the junction kept 14 bases outside the gene matches. The CDR3 here is CASSTDRGEGRKAFF. The DNA of the CDR3 is TGTGCCAGCAGCACCGACAGGGGCGAGGGGCGAAAAGCTTTCTTT.

CDR3 residues: CATSDSTSGHTSDTQYF. For the CDR3, the DNA is TGTGCCACCAGTGATTCAACTAGCGGCCACACATCAGATACGCAGTATTTT. The chain combines TRBV24-1 with TRBJ2-3, with 8 bases identical to TRBD2. CDR1 and CDR2 from the germline V gene are KGHDR and SFDVKD. V gave up 2 bases and J gave up 4 bases; unmatched junction bases: 10. CDR3 length: 17 residues.

The chain joins TRBV7-9 to TRBJ2-4, with D possibly being TRBD1 (6 bases). Germline V gene data show CDR1 as SEHNR and CDR2 as FQNEAQ (reference sequence). The V and J ends lost 0 bases and 0 bases respectively, with 12 bases between them. The CDR3 consists of 17 residues. As DNA, the CDR3 is TGTGCCAGCAGCTTAGCCCAGGGGCCCTTAGCCAAAAACATTCAGTACTTC. It encodes CASSLAQGPLAKNIQYF.

The chain couples TRBV12-3 or TRBV12-4 to TRBJ2-2; 7 nucleotides agree with TRBD2. The CDR3 is made up of 16 amino acids. V shed 6 bases, J shed 3 bases, and the junction held 10 bases outside the gene matches. The CDR3 spells CASRRPRGRDTGELFF. DNA of the CDR3: TGTGCCAGCAGGCGCCCCCGGGGGAGGGACACCGGGGAGCTGTTTTTT.

This clonotype was observed at least ten times. The chain carries TRBV7-2 and TRBJ1-1; 7 nucleotides align to TRBD1. The CDR3 loop spans 17 amino acids. Germline CDR1 is SGHTA and CDR2 is FQGNSA. V gave up 5 bases and J gave up 7 bases; unmatched junction bases: 19. CDR3 nucleotide sequence: TGTGCCAGCAGCCCCACCGTTTGGACAGGAGGGGTTGTTGAAGCTTTCTTT. Protein product: CASSPTVWTGGVVEAFF. Together with reference TRBV7-2 and TRBJ1-1, the CDR3 gives the full variable domain: GAGVSQSPSNKVTEKGKDVELRCDPISGHTALYWYRQSLGQGLEFLIYFQGNSAPDKSGLPSDRFSAERTGGSVSTLTIQRTQQEDSAVYLCASSPTVWTGGVVEAFFGQGTRLTVV.

This clonotype was counted ten times or more. The V gene is TRBV7-6, the J gene TRBJ2-1; 8 nucleotides line up with TRBD2. The CDR3 covers 15 residues. The ends lost 4 bases at V and 8 bases at J; junction bases unmatched: 10. Germline CDR1 and CDR2: SGHVS and FNYEAQ. In nucleotides, the CDR3 is TGTGCCAGCAGCTCTAGCGGGCGAAAACAATATGAGCAGTTCTTC. This sequence encodes CASSSSGRKQYEQFF. The variable domain in full, completed from reference TRBV7-6 and TRBJ2-1, reads GAGVSQSPRYKVTKRGQDVALRCDPISGHVSLYWYRQALGQGPEFLTYFNYEAQQDKSGLPNDRFSAERPEGSISTLTIQRTEQRDSAMYRCASSSSGRKQYEQFFGPGTRLTVL.

This clonotype appeared a few times. This rearrangement joins TRBV4-1 to TRBJ2-1; weak D call: TRBD2 (6 bases). This CDR3 contains 15 residues. Germline-derived CDR1 and CDR2 are MGHRA and YSYEKL. Trimming removed 1 base at V and 1 base at J, with 8 bases between. CDR3 loop: CASSQGLVSYNEQFF. The CDR3 coding sequence is TGCGCCAGCAGCCAAGGACTAGTTTCCTACAATGAGCAGTTCTTC.